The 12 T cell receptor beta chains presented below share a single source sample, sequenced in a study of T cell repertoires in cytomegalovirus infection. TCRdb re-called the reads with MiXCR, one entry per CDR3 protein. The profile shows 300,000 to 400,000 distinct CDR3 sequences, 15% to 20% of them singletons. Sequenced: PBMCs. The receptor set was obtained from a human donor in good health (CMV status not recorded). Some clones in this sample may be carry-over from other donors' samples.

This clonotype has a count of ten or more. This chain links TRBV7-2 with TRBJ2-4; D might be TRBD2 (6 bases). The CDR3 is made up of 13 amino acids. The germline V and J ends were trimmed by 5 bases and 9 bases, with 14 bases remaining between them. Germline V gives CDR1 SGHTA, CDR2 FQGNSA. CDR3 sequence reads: CASSKRLEGIQYF. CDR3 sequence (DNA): TGTGCCAGCAGCAAAAGGCTGGAGGGCATTCAGTACTTC.

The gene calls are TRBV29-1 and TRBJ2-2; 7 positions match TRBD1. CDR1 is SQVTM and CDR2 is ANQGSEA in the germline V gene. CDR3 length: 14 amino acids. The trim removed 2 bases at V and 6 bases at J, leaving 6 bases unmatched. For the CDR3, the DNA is TGCAGCGTTGAATTCAGGGGGAAGGCCGGGGAGCTGTTTTTT. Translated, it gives CSVEFRGKAGELFF.

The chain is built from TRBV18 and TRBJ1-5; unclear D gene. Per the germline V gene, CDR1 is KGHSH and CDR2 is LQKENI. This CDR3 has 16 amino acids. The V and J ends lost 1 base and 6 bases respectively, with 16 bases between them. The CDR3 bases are TGTGCCAGCTCACCACTGGGCCTGAGTGGGAGTCAGCCCCAGCATTTT. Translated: CASSPLGLSGSQPQHF.

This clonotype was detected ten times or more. CDR3 amino acids: CASSLSTYTDTQYF. Written as DNA, the CDR3 is TGTGCCAGCAGCTTGAGCACCTACACAGATACGCAGTATTTT. The gene calls are TRBV7-2 and TRBJ2-3, with D unresolved. Per the germline V gene, CDR1 is SGHTA and CDR2 is FQGNSA. The CDR3 is made up of 14 amino acids. Trimming took off 3 bases at V and 2 bases at J, with 9 bases between the two ends.

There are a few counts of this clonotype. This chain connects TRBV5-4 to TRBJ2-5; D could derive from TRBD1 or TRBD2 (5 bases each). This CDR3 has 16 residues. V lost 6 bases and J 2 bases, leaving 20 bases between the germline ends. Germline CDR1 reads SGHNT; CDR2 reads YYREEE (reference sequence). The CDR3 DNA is TGTGCCAGCACCTATAGGTCCGGGGCTGGACAAGAGACCCAGTACTTC. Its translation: CASTYRSGAGQETQYF.

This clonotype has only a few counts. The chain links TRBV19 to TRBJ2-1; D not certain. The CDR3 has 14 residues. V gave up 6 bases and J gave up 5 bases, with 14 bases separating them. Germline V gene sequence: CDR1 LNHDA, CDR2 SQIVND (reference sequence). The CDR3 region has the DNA TGTGCCAGTAGGGGTATTAATAGAGACAATGAGCAGTTCTTC. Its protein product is CASRGINRDNEQFF.

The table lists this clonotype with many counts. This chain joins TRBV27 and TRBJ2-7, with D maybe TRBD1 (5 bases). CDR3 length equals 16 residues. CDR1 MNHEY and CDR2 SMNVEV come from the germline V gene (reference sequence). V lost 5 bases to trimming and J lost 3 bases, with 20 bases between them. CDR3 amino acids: CASSPGAQSDNYEQYF. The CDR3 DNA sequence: TGTGCCAGCAGTCCTGGCGCCCAATCGGACAACTACGAGCAGTACTTC.

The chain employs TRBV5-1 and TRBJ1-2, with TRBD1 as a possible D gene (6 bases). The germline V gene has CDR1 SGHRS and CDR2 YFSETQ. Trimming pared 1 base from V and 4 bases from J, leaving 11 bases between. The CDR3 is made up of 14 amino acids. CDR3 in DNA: TGCGCCAGCAGCTTGAGGGACACGAGCTATGGCTACACCTTC. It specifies CASSLRDTSYGYTF. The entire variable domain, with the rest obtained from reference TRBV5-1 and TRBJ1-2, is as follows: KAGVTQTPRYLIKTRGQQVTLSCSPISGHRSVSWYQQTPGQGLQFLFEYFSETQRNKGNFPGRFSGRQFSNSRSEMNVSTLELGDSALYLCASSLRDTSYGYTFGSGTRLTVV.

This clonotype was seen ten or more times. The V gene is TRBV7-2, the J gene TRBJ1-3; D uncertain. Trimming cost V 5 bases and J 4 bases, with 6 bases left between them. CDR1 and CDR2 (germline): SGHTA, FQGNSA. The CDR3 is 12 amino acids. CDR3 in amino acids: CASSRVGNTIYF. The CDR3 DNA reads TGTGCCAGCAGCCGCGTCGGAAACACCATATATTTT.

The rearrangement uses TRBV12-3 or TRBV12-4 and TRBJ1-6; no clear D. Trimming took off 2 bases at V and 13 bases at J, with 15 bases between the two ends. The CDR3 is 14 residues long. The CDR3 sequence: CASSLSSQAGPLHF. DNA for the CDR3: TGTGCCAGCAGTTTAAGTAGCCAGGCGGGGCCCCTCCACTTT.

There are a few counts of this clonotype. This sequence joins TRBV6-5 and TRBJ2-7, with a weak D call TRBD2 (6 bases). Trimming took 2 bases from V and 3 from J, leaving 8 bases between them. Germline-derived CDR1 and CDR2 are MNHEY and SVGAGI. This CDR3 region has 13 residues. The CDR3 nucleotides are TGTGCCAGCAGTTACACGGGAGACTACGAGCAGTACTTC. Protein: CASSYTGDYEQYF.

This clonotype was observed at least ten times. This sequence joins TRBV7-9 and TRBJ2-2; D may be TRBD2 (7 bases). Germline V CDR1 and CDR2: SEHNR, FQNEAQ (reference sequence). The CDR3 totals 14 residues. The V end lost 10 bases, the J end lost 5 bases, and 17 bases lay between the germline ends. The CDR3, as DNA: TGTGCCACCCGGGGGGCAGGGCCAACCGGGGAGCTGTTTTTT. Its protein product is CATRGAGPTGELFF.